This TCR beta chain was recorded in a study of regulatory T cells in long-lasting Graves disease. General observations from the study: Thyroid tissue went unstudied; only peripheral blood was examined.

With iRepertoire HTBI primers and Arm-PCR of CDR3 regions, TCR beta libraries were built. A single record per CDR3 protein comes from TCRdb applying MiXCR to the multiplex PCR reads. This table has 400,000 to 500,000 distinct CDR3 sequences, around a fifth appearing once. Per germline, CDR1 LNHDA and CDR2 SQIVND (reference sequence). The CDR3 is 16 amino acids. V was trimmed by 1 base and J by 5 bases, leaving 15 bases between them. This clonotype was observed at least ten times. Its antigen remains unknown. The time point was: persistent/refractory GD, antithyroid drugs over 5 years with positive TRAb. PBMCs were the source of the RNA used for TCR sequencing.

The V and J genes are TRBV19 and TRBJ1-5; D may be TRBD1 (6 bases). The source material was peripheral blood mononuclear cells (PBMCs), sampled when the disease was refractory, from a patient treated with antithyroid drugs. The source of this sequence is a female donor with Graves disease. The CDR3 bases are TGTGCCAGTAGTATAGGCTCGGGACAACCTTATCAGCCCCAGCATTTT. It yields the protein CASSIGSGQPYQPQHF.